Sequencing of this T cell receptor beta chain was carried out in a study of neoadjuvant anti-PD-1 for oral cavity cancer. Between the trimmed V and J ends, which lost 1 base and 0 bases, there was a span of 11 bases. Germline V gives CDR1 SGHKS, CDR2 YYEKEE (reference sequence). CDR3 size: 15 residues. Documented time point: after neoadjuvant nivolumab, at surgical resection. Some clones are missing from TCRdb's copy, which holds only in-frame ones; the method was immunoSEQ multiplex PCR. The table lists approximately 21,000 clones, 35% to 50% of them singletons. Material: tumor tissue, obtained after nivolumab (anti-PD-1) treatment. This chain uses TRBV5-5 with TRBJ2-7; a possible D gene is TRBD1 (6 bases). The receptor's source is a person aged 35-79 years with oral cavity squamous cell carcinoma. The CDR3 is CASSLLDSRSYEQYF. The CDR3 coding sequence is TGTGCCAGCAGCTTGTTGGACAGCCGCTCCTACGAGCAGTACTTC.